The TCR beta chain described here comes from a study of T cells in Graves' hyperthyroidism and ophthalmopathy. Germline V CDR1 and CDR2: SGHTA, FQGNSA. The CDR3 covers 15 residues. RNA transcripts yielded amplified TCR beta CDR3 regions. Primed by the HTBI set, a first-round RT-PCR was run on the TCR CDR3. MiXCR, run by TCRdb on the multiplex PCR reads, gives a single entry per CDR3 protein. The sample includes almost 600,000 distinct CDR3 sequences, about 43% of them seen just once. If no ophthalmopathy progression occurred within 18 months, Graves' hyperthyroidism was stable. Patients aged 18 to 65 had newly diagnosed hyperthyroidism lasting under 2 months. Patients having uncontrolled infection, another autoimmune disease, pregnancy or lactation were not included.

This receptor was obtained from a woman aged 18-29 years with Graves' hyperthyroidism. The chain recombines TRBV7-2 with TRBJ1-5; D might be TRBD1 or TRBD2, each matching 6 bases. The J call may be mistaken, given a closer DNA end match to TRBJ2-3. The sequencing input was peripheral blood or thyroid tissue (not recorded which). In nucleotides, the CDR3 is TGTGCCAGCAGCTCCACCTTGGGGGCGGGGGATACGCAGTATTTT. Residues: CASSSTLGAGDTQYF.